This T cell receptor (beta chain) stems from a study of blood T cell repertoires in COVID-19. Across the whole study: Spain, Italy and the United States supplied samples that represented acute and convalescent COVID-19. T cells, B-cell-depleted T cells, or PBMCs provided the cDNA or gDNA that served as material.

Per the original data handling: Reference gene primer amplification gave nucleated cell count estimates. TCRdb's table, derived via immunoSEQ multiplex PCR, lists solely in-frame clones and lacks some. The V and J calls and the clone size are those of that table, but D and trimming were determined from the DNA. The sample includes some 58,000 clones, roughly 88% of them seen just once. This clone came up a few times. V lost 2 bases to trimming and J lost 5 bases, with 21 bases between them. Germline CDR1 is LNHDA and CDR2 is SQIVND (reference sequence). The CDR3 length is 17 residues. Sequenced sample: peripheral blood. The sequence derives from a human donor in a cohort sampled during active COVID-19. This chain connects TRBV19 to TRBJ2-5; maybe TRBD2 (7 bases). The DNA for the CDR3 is TGTGCCAGTAGTATACGATTACTAGCGAGGGGGGGGGAGACCCAGTACTTC. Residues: CASSIRLLARGGETQYF.